Below are 18 T cell receptor beta chains sequenced from a single sample in a study of identical twins. TCRdb independently ran MiXCR on the 5' RACE reads; one entry per CDR3 protein. The table records 400,000 to 550,000 distinct CDR3 sequences, about 24% of them present only once. Separately, the same data were catalogued under a study of T cells expressing NK-cell markers.

Sequenced input: CD4+ T cells sorted from blood. These receptors were taken from a woman aged 18-35 years in good health.

In this sample, this clonotype turned up a few times. The gene calls are TRBV20-1 and TRBJ2-3; no clear D gene. The CDR3 is made up of 15 amino acids. The V end was cut by 5 bases, the J end by 2 bases, with 17 bases between. The germline V gene has CDR1 DFQATT and CDR2 SNEGSKA (reference sequence). The CDR3 region is CSAQTSLLSTDTQYF. The DNA for the CDR3 is TGCAGTGCTCAGACGAGCTTGCTATCCACAGATACGCAGTATTTT.

The V gene is TRBV2, the J gene TRBJ2-7; 9 bases line up with TRBD1. Germline CDR1 reads SNHLY; CDR2 reads FYNNEI. The V segment lost 6 bases and the J segment 5 bases; nucleotides outside the gene matches: 14. This CDR3 spans 16 amino acids. CDR3 bases: TGTGCCAGCAGGAGGTCCCCGGGACAGGGAGTTCACGAGCAGTACTTC. Its translation is CASRRSPGQGVHEQYF.

The chain has TRBV20-1 and TRBJ2-3; D unclear. Germline V gene sequence: CDR1 DFQATT, CDR2 SNEGSKA (reference sequence). This CDR3 has 14 amino acids. V was trimmed by 1 base and J by 1 base, leaving 9 bases between them. The CDR3 DNA sequence: TGCAGTGCTAGAGGTGCCTATCGCACAGATACGCAGTATTTT. Translated, it gives CSARGAYRTDTQYF.

This clonotype was observed a few times. This chain uses TRBV29-1 with TRBJ2-3, with D possibly TRBD2 on 6 matching bases. The CDR3 consists of 13 residues. Germline loops: CDR1 SQVTM, CDR2 ANQGSEA. V was cut by 7 bases and J by 3 bases, with 14 bases left in between. In nucleotides, the CDR3 is TGCAGCGGCGGAGGGCCGAGGACAGATACGCAGTATTTT. Translation gives CSGGGPRTDTQYF.

The rearrangement joins TRBV6-5 to TRBJ2-1, with a possible D match to TRBD2 (6 bases). The germline V and J ends were trimmed by 4 bases and 7 bases, with 11 bases remaining between them. CDR1 and CDR2 (germline): MNHEY, SVGAGI. This CDR3 contains 13 residues. CDR3 sequence (DNA): TGTGCCAGCAGTTCCCGACTAGAGAATGAGCAGTTCTTC. Translated, it gives CASSSRLENEQFF.

This clonotype was found a few times. The chain employs TRBV5-1 and TRBJ2-7; D is undetermined. The V gene lost 0 bases and the J gene lost 3 bases, with 7 bases spanning the gap. Looked up from germline, CDR1 is SGHRS and CDR2 is YFSETQ. The CDR3 is 13 amino acids. For the CDR3, the DNA is TGCGCCAGCAGCTTGGGTGCCCACTACGAGCAGTACTTC. Encoded protein: CASSLGAHYEQYF. Using reference TRBV5-1 and TRBJ2-7 for the parts outside the CDR3, the full variable domain is KAGVTQTPRYLIKTRGQQVTLSCSPISGHRSVSWYQQTPGQGLQFLFEYFSETQRNKGNFPGRFSGRQFSNSRSEMNVSTLELGDSALYLCASSLGAHYEQYFGPGTRLTVT.

The chain recombines TRBV6-5 with TRBJ2-7; no definite D call. This CDR3 is built from 14 residues. V lost 3 bases, J lost 5 bases, and 14 bases lay in between. CDR1 and CDR2 from the germline V gene are MNHEY and SVGAGI. The CDR3 coding sequence is TGTGCCAGCAGTTATGGCAGGTGGACCAACGAGCAGTACTTC. Translation: CASSYGRWTNEQYF.

This clonotype was seen ten or more times. The chain combines TRBV5-1 with TRBJ1-1; a possible D gene is TRBD1 (6 bases). Per germline, CDR1 SGHRS and CDR2 YFSETQ. The CDR3 has 14 amino acids. Trimming shortened V by 4 bases and J by 4 bases, and 14 bases separated the two germline ends. CDR3 DNA sequence: TGCGCCAGCAGCCCGACCCAGGGGCCCACTGAAGCTTTCTTT. Its translation is CASSPTQGPTEAFF.

This clonotype turned up a few times. The chain couples TRBV7-6 to TRBJ2-5; 7 bases fit TRBD1. J lost 2 bases, V lost 5 bases, and 8 bases had no gene match. Germline V gives CDR1 SGHVS, CDR2 FNYEAQ. This CDR3 is 15 amino acids long. The CDR3 bases are TGTGCCAGCAGCCCCTGGACAGGCCAACAAGAGACCCAGTACTTC. The encoded protein is CASSPWTGQQETQYF.

This clonotype has only a few counts. Here the CDR3 DNA reads TGCAGCGTTGATCCGCGACGAGGGTATGAGCAGTTCTTC. Amino acid sequence: CSVDPRRGYEQFF. The chain couples TRBV29-1 to TRBJ2-1, with D perhaps matching TRBD2 (5 bases). V shed 3 bases and J shed 8 bases, with 14 bases lying between them. CDR3 length equals 13 residues. The germline CDR1 and CDR2 sequences are SQVTM and ANQGSEA.

J is TRBJ2-3 and V is TRBV24-1; perhaps TRBD1 as D (6 bases). Germline assignment: CDR1 KGHDR and CDR2 SFDVKD. With 1 base removed from V and 2 bases from J, the gap between germline ends came to 9 bases. The CDR3 sequence is 15 residues long. CDR3 DNA sequence: TGTGCCACCAGTGATTTCCGGGACACCACAGATACGCAGTATTTT. It codes for CATSDFRDTTDTQYF.

This sequence joins TRBV2 and TRBJ2-1; no reliable D call. The CDR3 loop spans 11 amino acids. Trimming took off 7 bases at V and 15 bases at J, with 16 bases between the two ends. Germline V gene lookup returns CDR1 SNHLY and CDR2 FYNNEI. CDR3 protein: CASTWLDNRFF. The CDR3 coding sequence is TGTGCCAGCACCTGGCTCGATAATCGGTTCTTC.

The J gene is TRBJ2-3, the V gene TRBV9; perhaps TRBD1 as D (6 bases). The CDR3 is made up of 14 amino acids. In germline, CDR1 is SGDLS, CDR2 YYNGEE. V was cut by 0 bases and J by 6 bases, with 11 bases left in between. The CDR3 nucleotides are TGTGCCAGCAGCGTAGAGGGGGTTTCGGATACGCAGTATTTT. Encoded protein: CASSVEGVSDTQYF.

The chain links TRBV18 to TRBJ2-6; weak D call: TRBD2 (7 bases). Between the trimmed V and J ends, which lost 3 bases and 0 bases, there was a span of 12 bases. The CDR3 length is 17 residues. Per germline, CDR1 KGHSH and CDR2 LQKENI. The CDR3 sequence: CASSPGGLNSGANVLTF. As DNA, the CDR3 is TGTGCCAGCTCACCGGGGGGGCTGAACTCTGGGGCCAACGTCCTGACTTTC.

The chain carries TRBV7-2 and TRBJ2-3; the D is unclear. V was clipped by 4 bases and J by 2 bases, with 13 bases between them. Germline V lookup: CDR1 SGHTA, CDR2 FQGNSA. The CDR3 sequence is 15 residues long. CDR3 sequence: CASSSRGVYTDTQYF. CDR3 bases: TGTGCCAGCAGCTCCCGAGGAGTATACACAGATACGCAGTATTTT.

V is TRBV6-5 and J is TRBJ2-3; no reliable D call. The V end was cut by 0 bases, the J end by 14 bases, with 15 bases between. The CDR3 runs 13 residues. In germline, CDR1 is MNHEY, CDR2 SVGAGI. CDR3 amino acids: CASSYSVKTGVYF. The CDR3 bases are TGTGCCAGCAGTTACTCGGTGAAGACCGGAGTGTATTTT.

DNA for the CDR3: TGTGCCAGCAGTGAATCTGGAGGTAAGAGGTACGAGCAGTACTTC. This gives the protein CASSESGGKRYEQYF. V is TRBV25-1 and J is TRBJ2-7, with D maybe TRBD2 (5 bases). Germline V gives CDR1 MGHDK, CDR2 SYGVNS. Trimming took off 1 base at V and 4 bases at J, with 14 bases between the two ends. This CDR3 is built from 15 residues.

This clonotype was recorded a few times. CDR3 DNA sequence: TGTGCCAGCAGTTTGGGTAACGCGCAGTATTTT. As protein: CASSLGNAQYF. The V and J genes are TRBV12-3 or TRBV12-4 and TRBJ2-3, with unresolved D. This CDR3 has 11 residues. With 3 bases removed from V and 10 bases from J, the gap between germline ends came to 8 bases.